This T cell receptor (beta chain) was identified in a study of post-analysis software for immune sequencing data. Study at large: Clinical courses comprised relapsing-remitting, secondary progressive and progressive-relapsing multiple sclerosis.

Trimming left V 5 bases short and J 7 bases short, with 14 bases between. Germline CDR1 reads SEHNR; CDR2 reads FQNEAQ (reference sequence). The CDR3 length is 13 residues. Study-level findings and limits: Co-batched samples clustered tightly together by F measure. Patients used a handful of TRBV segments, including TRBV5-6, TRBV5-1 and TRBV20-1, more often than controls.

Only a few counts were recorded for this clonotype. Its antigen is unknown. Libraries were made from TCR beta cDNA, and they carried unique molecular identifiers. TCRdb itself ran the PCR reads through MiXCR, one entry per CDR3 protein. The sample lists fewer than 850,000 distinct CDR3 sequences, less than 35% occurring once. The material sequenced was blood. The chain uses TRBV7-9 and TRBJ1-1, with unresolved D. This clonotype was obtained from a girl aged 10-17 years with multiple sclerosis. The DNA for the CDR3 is TGTGCCAGCAGCACCCGGGCTGGCGGTGAAGCTTTCTTT. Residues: CASSTRAGGEAFF.